This TCR beta chain appears in the sequencing data of a study of T cells in narcolepsy. Study-level findings and limits: Healthy controls reportedly lacked the autoreactive clonotypes serially found in patients' blood. Same-patient CSF and blood CD4+ T cell clonotypes included HCRT-specific and TRIB2-specific autoreactive ones. In some patient and control memory CD4+ samples, autoreactive clones were absent.

About this clone: Its antigen is undetermined.

Germline trimming cut 7 bases from V and 9 bases from J; bases unmatched to any gene: 11. CDR1 SNHLY and CDR2 FYNNEI come from the germline V gene. The CDR3 runs 14 residues. Assay used: immunoSEQ multiplex PCR; TCRdb lists only in-frame clones, some missing. Here the sample spans under 35,000 clones, roughly four fifths being singletons. The clonotype was recovered from a human donor with narcolepsy. The chain links TRBV2 to TRBJ2-1, with TRBD2 identical over 8 bases. Sequenced: CD45RA- memory CD4+ T cells from PBMCs. The CDR3 loop reads CASKGGGGKSEQFF. The CDR3 DNA reads as TGTGCCAGCAAAGGAGGCGGGGGGAAGAGTGAGCAGTTCTTC.